Listed below are T cell receptor beta chains from one sample, sequenced in a study of shared clonotypes between healthy human individuals. The protocol was immunoSEQ multiplex PCR, while the TCRdb copy is restricted to in-frame clones and leaves out a portion. The sample contains more than 2,000,000 clones, roughly 93% of which appear only once. The source material was naive CD4+ T cells from PBMCs. The receptor source for this set is a man aged 18 to 29 in good health. Some clones in this sample may be carry-over from other donors' samples. CDR3s include the opening cysteine and the closing phenylalanine or tryptophan. Each record gives: V gene, D gene, clone size, J gene, CDR3 protein, CDR3 DNA. D genes are given only for firm matches. Some rows have no size entry. The others give once, few or many, or a class for an expanded clone.

>TRBV7-2|.|.|TRBJ1-2
CASSSGEGWNYGYTF
TGTGCCAGCAGCTCTGGTGAGGGCTGGAACTATGGCTACACCTTC
>TRBV7-3|.|few|TRBJ1-4
CASSRGANEKLFF
TGTGCCAGCTCACGGGGGGCTAATGAAAAACTGTTTTTT
>TRBV6-5|TRBD1|.|TRBJ2-5
CASSINRGQETQYF
TGTGCCAGCAGTATAAACAGGGGACAAGAGACCCAGTACTTC
>TRBV27|.|.|TRBJ1-2
CASSRTATEEPF
TGTGCCAGCAGCAGGACAGCTACGGAGGAACCCTTC
>TRBV19|TRBD2|once|TRBJ2-5
CASSSTGGETQYF
TGTGCCAGTAGTAGTACGGGAGGGGAGACCCAGTACTTC
>TRBV2|.|.|TRBJ1-1
CASSATGRDTEAFF
TGTGCCAGCAGTGCGACCGGGCGCGACACTGAAGCTTTCTTT
>TRBV5-1|.|.|TRBJ2-7
CASSTDSFISYEQYF
TGCGCCAGCAGCACCGACAGCTTTATCTCCTACGAGCAGTACTTC
>TRBV5-1|.|.|TRBJ2-1
CASSPTGANFGNEQFF
TGCGCCAGCAGCCCGACGGGAGCCAATTTTGGCAATGAGCAGTTCTTC
>TRBV19|.|.|TRBJ1-4
CASSRTGSGEKLFF
TGTGCCAGTAGCCGAACAGGGTCAGGAGAAAAACTGTTTTTT
>TRBV4-3|TRBD1|.|TRBJ2-7
CASSQLMTGARNEQYF
TGCGCCAGCAGCCAACTAATGACAGGGGCCAGGAACGAGCAGTACTTC
>TRBV2|.|few|TRBJ1-5
CASSESVGRPQPQHF
TGTGCCAGCAGTGAATCGGTCGGCCGGCCCCAGCCCCAGCATTTT
>TRBV9|TRBD2|.|TRBJ2-3
CASSVLAGETDTQYF
TGTGCCAGCAGCGTTCTAGCGGGAGAAACAGATACGCAGTATTTT
>TRBV28|TRBD1|.|TRBJ1-3
CAIGRQGANTIYF
TGTGCCATCGGGAGACAGGGAGCAAACACCATATATTTT
>TRBV7-8|.|.|TRBJ2-3
CASSLVSGSADTQYF
TGTGCCAGCAGCTTAGTTTCCGGGAGTGCAGATACGCAGTATTTT
>TRBV28|.|.|TRBJ2-7
CASSPSAAYEQYF
TGTGCCAGCAGTCCTAGCGCGGCCTACGAGCAGTACTTC
>TRBV23-1|.|.|TRBJ2-4
CASSQSEGVCWNIQYF
TGCGCCAGCAGTCAATCGGAGGGGGTATGCTGGAACATTCAGTACTTC
>TRBV29-1|.|.|TRBJ1-2
CSARRGGGSPNYGYTF
TGCAGCGCCAGAAGGGGGGGCGGGAGCCCGAACTATGGCTACACCTTC
>TRBV27|.|.|TRBJ1-1
CASREWSGRGTEAFF
TGTGCCAGCAGGGAATGGTCTGGGCGTGGCACTGAAGCTTTCTTT
>TRBV4-2|.|.|TRBJ2-7
CASSQGPKPDYEQYF
TGTGCCAGCAGCCAGGGGCCCAAACCCGACTACGAGCAGTACTTC
>TRBV5-4|TRBD1|.|TRBJ2-5
CASSFPTGGQETQYF
TGTGCCAGCAGCTTTCCGACAGGGGGCCAAGAGACCCAGTACTTC
>TRBV7-8|.|.|TRBJ2-1
CASSSLLGSYNEQFF
TGTGCCAGCAGCTCATTGTTGGGCTCCTACAATGAGCAGTTCTTC
>TRBV28|TRBD1|.|TRBJ2-7
CASSQMGQGADEQYF
TGTGCCAGCAGTCAAATGGGACAGGGGGCGGACGAGCAGTACTTC
>TRBV28|TRBD1|.|TRBJ1-2
CASSVTGAGGGYTF
TGTGCCAGCAGCGTGACAGGGGCCGGAGGAGGCTACACCTTC
>TRBV10-3|.|.|TRBJ1-5
CAISEIPNQPQHF
TGTGCCATCAGTGAAATCCCTAATCAGCCCCAGCATTTT
>TRBV14|TRBD1|.|TRBJ2-7
CASSLSTGASEQYF
TGTGCCAGCAGCCTTTCGACAGGGGCCAGCGAGCAGTACTTC
>TRBV2|TRBD2|.|TRBJ2-3
CASSDTGGHRDTQYF
TGTGCCAGCAGTGATACGGGAGGGCATAGAGATACGCAGTATTTT
>TRBV11-3|.|.|TRBJ2-2
CASSLAGAVGELFF
TGTGCCAGCAGCTTAGCGGGAGCGGTCGGGGAGCTGTTTTTT
>TRBV5-1|TRBD2|.|TRBJ2-2
CASSLASSGRELFF
TGCGCCAGCAGCTTGGCTTCTAGCGGAAGGGAGCTGTTTTTT
>TRBV7-2|.|.|TRBJ1-1
CASTSVAGWTEAFF
TGTGCCAGCACCTCCGTGGCAGGTTGGACTGAAGCTTTCTTT
>TRBV2|.|.|TRBJ1-1
CASSELPRGAEAFF
TGTGCCAGCAGTGAGTTACCCCGCGGCGCTGAAGCTTTCTTT
>TRBV5-6|.|once|TRBJ2-7
CASSLSDRPYEQYF
TGTGCCAGCAGCTTGTCCGACAGACCCTACGAGCAGTACTTC
>TRBV4-3|.|.|TRBJ2-3
CASSQDRGTQGGAQYF
TGCGCCAGCAGCCAAGATCGGGGGACGCAGGGCGGTGCGCAGTATTTT
>TRBV7-9|TRBD1|.|TRBJ1-5
CASSRNSGTGDSNQPQHF
TGTGCCAGCAGCCGCAATAGTGGGACAGGGGATAGCAATCAGCCCCAGCATTTT
>TRBV5-6|TRBD1|.|TRBJ1-1
CASSLEGGQRRNTEAFF
TGTGCCAGCAGCTTGGAGGGGGGACAGAGACGGAACACTGAAGCTTTCTTT
>TRBV10-3|TRBD2|.|TRBJ2-5
CAISGTIAGEGETQYF
TGTGCCATCAGTGGTACTATAGCGGGAGAGGGAGAGACCCAGTACTTC
>TRBV7-3|TRBD1|.|TRBJ2-5
CASSLTGTGEETQYF
TGTGCCAGCAGCTTAACGGGGACAGGGGAAGAGACCCAGTACTTC
>TRBV7-9|TRBD2|.|TRBJ2-5
CASSLSGGETQYF
TGTGCCAGCAGCTTATCGGGAGGAGAGACCCAGTACTTC
>TRBV7-3|.|once|TRBJ2-1
CASSQFDEQFF
TGTGCCAGCAGTCAGTTCGATGAGCAGTTCTTC
>TRBV6-6|.|.|TRBJ2-7
CASSYGSGDSGYEQYF
TGTGCCAGCAGTTACGGCTCGGGGGACAGCGGATACGAGCAGTACTTC
>TRBV25-1|.|.|TRBJ1-1
CASSEYYGGHPRGAFF
TGTGCCAGCAGTGAATATTATGGGGGGCACCCTCGGGGAGCTTTCTTT
>TRBV27|TRBD2|.|TRBJ2-7
CASSSVSAGGGEQYF
TGTGCCAGCAGTTCAGTATCAGCGGGGGGCGGGGAGCAGTACTTC
>TRBV6-5|.|.|TRBJ2-1
CASSYSRVEQFF
TGTGCCAGCAGTTATTCTAGAGTTGAGCAGTTCTTC